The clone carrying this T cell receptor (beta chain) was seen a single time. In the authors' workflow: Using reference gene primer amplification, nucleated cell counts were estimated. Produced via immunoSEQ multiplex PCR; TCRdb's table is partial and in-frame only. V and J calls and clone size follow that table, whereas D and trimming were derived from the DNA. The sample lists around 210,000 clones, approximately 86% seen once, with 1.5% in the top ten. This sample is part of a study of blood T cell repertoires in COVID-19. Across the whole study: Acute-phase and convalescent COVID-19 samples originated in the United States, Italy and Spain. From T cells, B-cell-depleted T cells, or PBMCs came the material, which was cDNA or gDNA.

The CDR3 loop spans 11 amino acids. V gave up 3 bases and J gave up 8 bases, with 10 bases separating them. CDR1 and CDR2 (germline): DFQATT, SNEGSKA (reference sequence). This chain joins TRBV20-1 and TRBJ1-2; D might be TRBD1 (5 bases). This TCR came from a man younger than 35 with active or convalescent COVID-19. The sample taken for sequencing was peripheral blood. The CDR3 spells CSASEAGGYTF. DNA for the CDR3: TGCAGTGCTAGTGAAGCAGGGGGCTACACCTTC.